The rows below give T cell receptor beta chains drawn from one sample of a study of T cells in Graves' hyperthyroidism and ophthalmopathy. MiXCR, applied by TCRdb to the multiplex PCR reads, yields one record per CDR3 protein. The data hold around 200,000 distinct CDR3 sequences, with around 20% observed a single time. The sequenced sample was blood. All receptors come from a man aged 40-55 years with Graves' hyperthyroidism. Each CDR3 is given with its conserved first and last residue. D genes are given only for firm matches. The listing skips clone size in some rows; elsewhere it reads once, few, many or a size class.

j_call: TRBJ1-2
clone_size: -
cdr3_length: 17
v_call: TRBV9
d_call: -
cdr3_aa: CASSVVETGLVRYGYTF
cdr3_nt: TGTGCCAGCAGCGTAGTCGAAACGGGACTAGTTCGATATGGCTACACCTTC

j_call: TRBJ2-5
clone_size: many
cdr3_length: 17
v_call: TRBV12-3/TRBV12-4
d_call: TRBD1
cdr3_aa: CASTFDGTGAIGETQYF
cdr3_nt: TGTGCCAGCACCTTTGACGGGACAGGGGCCATCGGGGAGACCCAGTACTTC

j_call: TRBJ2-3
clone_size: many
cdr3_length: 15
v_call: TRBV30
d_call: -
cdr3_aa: CAWSKGGEGTDTQYF
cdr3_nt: TGTGCCTGGAGCAAAGGAGGGGAGGGCACAGATACGCAGTATTTT

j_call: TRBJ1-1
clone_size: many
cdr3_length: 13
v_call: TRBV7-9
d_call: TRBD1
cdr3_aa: CASSGTGDTEAFF
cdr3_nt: TGTGCCAGCAGCGGCACAGGGGACACTGAAGCTTTCTTT

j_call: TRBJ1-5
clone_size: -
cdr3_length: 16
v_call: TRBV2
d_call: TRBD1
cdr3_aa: CASSELHGTGDQPQHF
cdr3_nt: TGTGCCAGCAGTGAACTACACGGGACAGGGGATCAGCCCCAGCATTTT

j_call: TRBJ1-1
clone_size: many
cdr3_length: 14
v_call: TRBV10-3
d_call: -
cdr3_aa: CAISPHFGETEAFF
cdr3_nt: TGTGCCATCAGCCCCCATTTCGGGGAGACTGAAGCTTTCTTT

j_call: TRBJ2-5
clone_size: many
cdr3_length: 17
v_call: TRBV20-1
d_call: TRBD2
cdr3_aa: CSARAGTSGGIQETQYF
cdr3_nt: TGCAGTGCTAGAGCGGGGACTAGCGGGGGGATTCAAGAGACCCAGTACTTC

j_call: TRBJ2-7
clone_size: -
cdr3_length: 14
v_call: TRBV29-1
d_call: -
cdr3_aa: CSVEGTLTLGEQYF
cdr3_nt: TGCAGCGTTGAAGGTACACTCACGCTGGGGGAGCAGTACTTC

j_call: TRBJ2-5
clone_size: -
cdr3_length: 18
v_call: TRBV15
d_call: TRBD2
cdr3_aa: CATSRGSRAGGQQETQYF
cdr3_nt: TGTGCCACCAGCAGAGGAAGTCGAGCGGGGGGACAACAAGAGACCCAGTACTTC

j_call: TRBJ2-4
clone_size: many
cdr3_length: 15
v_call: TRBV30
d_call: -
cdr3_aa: CAWSLHTGYKNIQYF
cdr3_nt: TGTGCCTGGAGCCTACATACGGGATACAAAAACATTCAGTACTTC

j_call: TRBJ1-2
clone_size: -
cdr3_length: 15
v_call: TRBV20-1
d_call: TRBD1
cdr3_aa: CSARGGGQGARGYTF
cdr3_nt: TGCAGTGCTAGAGGTGGTGGGCAGGGGGCGCGCGGCTACACCTTC